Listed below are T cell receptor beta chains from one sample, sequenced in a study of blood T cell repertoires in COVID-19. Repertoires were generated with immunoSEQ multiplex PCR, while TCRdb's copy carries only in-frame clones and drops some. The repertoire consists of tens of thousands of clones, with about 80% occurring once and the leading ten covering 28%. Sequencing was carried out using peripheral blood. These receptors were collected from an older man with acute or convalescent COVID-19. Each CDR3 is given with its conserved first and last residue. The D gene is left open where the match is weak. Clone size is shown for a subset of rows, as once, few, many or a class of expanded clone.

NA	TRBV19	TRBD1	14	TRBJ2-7	CASSTGQGGDEQYF	TGTGCCAGTAGTACGGGACAGGGCGGCGACGAGCAGTACTTC
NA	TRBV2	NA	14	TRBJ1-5	CASRRGYSNQPQHF	TGTGCCAGCAGGCGGGGTTATAGCAATCAGCCCCAGCATTTT
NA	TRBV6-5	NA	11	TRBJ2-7	CATEKSYEQYF	TGTGCCACCGAGAAATCCTACGAGCAGTACTTC
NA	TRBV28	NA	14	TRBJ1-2	CASSRGGYNYGYTF	TGTGCCAGCAGTCGAGGAGGGTATAACTATGGCTACACCTTC
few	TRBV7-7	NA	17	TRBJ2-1	CASSLGRGRGSYNEQFF	TGTGCCAGCAGCTTAGGCCGGGGGCGGGGGAGCTACAATGAGCAGTTCTTC
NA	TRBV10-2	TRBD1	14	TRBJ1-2	CASNERDSYYGYTF	TGCGCCAGCAATGAACGGGACAGCTATTATGGCTACACCTTC
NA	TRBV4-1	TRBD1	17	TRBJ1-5	CASSEMGGRGLGQPQHF	TGCGCCAGCAGCGAAATGGGGGGCAGGGGGCTGGGTCAGCCCCAGCATTTT
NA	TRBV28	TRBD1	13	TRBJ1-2	CASSLGTGYGYTF	TGTGCCAGCAGTTTAGGGACAGGGTATGGCTACACCTTC
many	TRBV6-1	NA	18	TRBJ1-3	CASSEGVGRGSSGNTIYF	TGTGCCAGCAGTGAAGGAGTAGGCAGGGGTTCCTCTGGAAACACCATATATTTT
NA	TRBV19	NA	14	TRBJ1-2	CASSIQGTNYGYTF	TGTGCCAGTAGTATACAGGGGACGAACTATGGCTACACCTTC
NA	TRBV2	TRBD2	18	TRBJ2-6	CASSERLAKISGANVLTF	TGTGCCAGCAGTGAAAGACTAGCTAAAATCTCTGGGGCCAACGTCCTGACTTTC
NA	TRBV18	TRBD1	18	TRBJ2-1	CASSPSQQGTGTENEQFF	TGTGCCAGCTCACCCTCGCAACAAGGGACAGGGACGGAGAATGAGCAGTTCTTC
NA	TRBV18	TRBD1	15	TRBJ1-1	CASSPPDRVDTEAFF	TGTGCCAGCTCACCACCAGACAGGGTAGACACTGAAGCTTTCTTT
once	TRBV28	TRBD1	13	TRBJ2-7	CASTQGAQKEQYF	TGTGCCAGCACACAGGGGGCGCAAAAGGAGCAGTACTTC
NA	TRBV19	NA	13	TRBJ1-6	CASGRRRDSPLHF	TGTGCCAGTGGACGACGCAGGGATTCACCCCTCCACTTT
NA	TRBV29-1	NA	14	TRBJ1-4	CSVEAGGLGEKLFF	TGCAGCGTTGAAGCCGGGGGGTTAGGCGAAAAACTGTTTTTT
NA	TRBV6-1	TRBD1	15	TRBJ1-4	CASSDPSGTGEKLFF	TGTGCCAGCAGTGATCCCTCCGGGACAGGTGAAAAACTGTTTTTT
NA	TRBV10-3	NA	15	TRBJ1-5	CAIRDRTDSNQPQHF	TGTGCCATCAGGGACCGGACAGATAGCAATCAGCCCCAGCATTTT
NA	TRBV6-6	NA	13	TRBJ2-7	CASSYSRDYEQYF	TGTGCCAGCAGCTACTCGAGAGACTACGAGCAGTACTTC
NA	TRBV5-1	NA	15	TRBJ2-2	CASSPVAVNTGELFF	TGCGCCAGCAGCCCCGTAGCGGTGAACACCGGGGAGCTGTTTTTT
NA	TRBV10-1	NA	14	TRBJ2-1	CASSEGATRDEQFF	TGCGCCAGCAGTGAGGGTGCTACTCGCGATGAGCAGTTCTTC
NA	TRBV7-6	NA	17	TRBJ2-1	CASSFARTDTVYNEQFF	TGTGCCAGCAGCTTTGCTAGGACAGATACCGTCTACAATGAGCAGTTCTTC
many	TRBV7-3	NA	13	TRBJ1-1	CASSPQAQTEAFF	TGTGCCAGCAGCCCCCAAGCCCAAACTGAAGCTTTCTTT
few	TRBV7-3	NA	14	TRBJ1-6	CASSLGTYNSPLHF	TGTGCCAGCAGCTTAGGCACCTATAATTCACCCCTCCACTTT
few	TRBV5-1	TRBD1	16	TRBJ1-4	CASSFSGTGSNEKLFF	TGCGCCAGCAGCTTCTCCGGGACAGGGTCTAATGAAAAACTGTTTTTT
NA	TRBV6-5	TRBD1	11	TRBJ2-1	CATNRGNEQFF	TGTGCCACAAACAGGGGTAATGAGCAGTTCTTC
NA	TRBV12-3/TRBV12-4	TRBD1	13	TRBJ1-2	CASSLDRASGYTF	TGTGCCAGCAGCTTGGACAGGGCAAGTGGCTACACCTTC
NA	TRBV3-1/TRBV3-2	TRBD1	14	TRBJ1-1	CASSQEPGGTEAFF	TGTGCCAGCAGCCAAGAGCCAGGGGGCACAGAAGCTTTCTTT
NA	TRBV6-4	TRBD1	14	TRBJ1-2	CASSRDRGNYGYTF	TGTGCCAGCAGCAGGGACAGGGGGAACTATGGCTACACCTTC
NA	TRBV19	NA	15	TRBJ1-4	CASSNSGATNEKLFF	TGTGCCAGTAGTAACTCAGGGGCAACTAATGAAAAACTGTTTTTT
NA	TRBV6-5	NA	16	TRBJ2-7	CASSYSGQEAYYEQYF	TGTGCCAGCAGTTACTCGGGGCAGGAAGCCTATTACGAGCAGTACTTC
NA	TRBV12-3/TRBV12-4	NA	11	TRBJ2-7	CASSLGGEQYF	TGTGCCAGCAGTTTAGGCGGCGAGCAGTACTTC
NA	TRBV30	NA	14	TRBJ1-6	CAWSRETYNSPLHF	TGTGCCTGGAGTAGGGAGACCTATAATTCACCCCTCCACTTT
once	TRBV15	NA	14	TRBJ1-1	CATSMGGSSTEAFF	TGTGCCACCAGCATGGGCGGGTCGAGCACTGAAGCTTTCTTT
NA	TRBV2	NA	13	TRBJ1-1	CASSEEGNTEAFF	TGTGCCAGCAGTGAGGAGGGGAACACTGAAGCTTTCTTT
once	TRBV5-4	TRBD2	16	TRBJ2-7	CASSLRSLAGAPEQYF	TGTGCCAGCAGCTTGCGTTCCCTAGCGGGAGCACCCGAGCAGTACTTC
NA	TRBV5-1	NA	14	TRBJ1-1	CASSWGGWDTEAFF	TGCGCCAGCAGCTGGGGGGGCTGGGACACTGAAGCTTTCTTT
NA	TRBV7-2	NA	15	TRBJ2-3	CASSPDRSLTDTQYF	TGTGCCAGCAGCCCAGACAGGAGTCTCACAGATACGCAGTATTTT
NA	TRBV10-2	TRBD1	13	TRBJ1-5	CASGDSFNQPQHF	TGCGCCAGCGGGGACAGCTTTAATCAGCCCCAGCATTTT
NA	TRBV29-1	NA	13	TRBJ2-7	CSVEGFGGYEQYF	TGCAGCGTTGAAGGATTCGGGGGCTACGAGCAGTACTTC
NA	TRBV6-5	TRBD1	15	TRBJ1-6	CASSPVQGANSPLHF	TGTGCCAGCAGCCCGGTACAGGGGGCAAATTCACCCCTCCACTTT
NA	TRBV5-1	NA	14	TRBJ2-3	CASSGGRPTDTQYF	TGCGCCAGCTCCGGAGGACGACCCACAGATACGCAGTATTTT
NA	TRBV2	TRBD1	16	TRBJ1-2	CASSNPGQGADYGYTF	TGTGCCAGCAGCAATCCGGGACAGGGGGCGGACTATGGCTACACCTTC
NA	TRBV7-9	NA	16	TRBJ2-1	CASSLAGALGYNEQFF	TGTGCCAGCAGCTTAGCGGGGGCATTGGGATACAATGAGCAGTTCTTC
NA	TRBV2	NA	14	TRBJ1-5	CASSEGRVYQPQHF	TGTGCCAGCAGTGAAGGCAGGGTGTATCAGCCCCAGCATTTT
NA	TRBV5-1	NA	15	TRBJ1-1	CASKYYGEGNTEAFF	TGCGCCAGCAAGTATTATGGGGAGGGGAACACTGAAGCTTTCTTT
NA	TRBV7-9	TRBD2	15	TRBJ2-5	CASSLGLAGRETQYF	TGTGCCAGCAGCTTAGGACTAGCGGGCCGAGAGACCCAGTACTTC
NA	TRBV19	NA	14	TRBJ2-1	CASTRGKRGDEQFF	TGTGCCAGTACGAGGGGGAAAAGGGGCGATGAGCAGTTCTTC
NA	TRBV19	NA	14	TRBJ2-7	CASSIVEGPYEQYF	TGTGCCAGTAGTATTGTGGAGGGCCCCTACGAGCAGTACTTC
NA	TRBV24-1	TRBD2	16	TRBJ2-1	CATSDTRLAGNNEQFF	TGTGCCACCAGTGATACCCGACTAGCGGGGAACAATGAGCAGTTCTTC
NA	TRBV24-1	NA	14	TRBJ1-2	CATSDLRRGYGYTF	TGTGCCACCAGTGATTTGCGGAGGGGCTATGGCTACACCTTC
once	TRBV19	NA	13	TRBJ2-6	CASGISGANVLTF	TGTGCCTCCGGGATCTCTGGGGCCAACGTCCTGACTTTC
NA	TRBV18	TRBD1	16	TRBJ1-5	CASSSDRGLFNQPQHF	TGTGCCAGCTCATCGGACAGGGGGCTTTTCAATCAGCCCCAGCATTTT
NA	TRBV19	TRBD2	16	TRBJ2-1	CASSWTSGRDGNEQFF	TGTGCCAGTAGTTGGACTAGCGGGAGGGACGGCAATGAGCAGTTCTTC